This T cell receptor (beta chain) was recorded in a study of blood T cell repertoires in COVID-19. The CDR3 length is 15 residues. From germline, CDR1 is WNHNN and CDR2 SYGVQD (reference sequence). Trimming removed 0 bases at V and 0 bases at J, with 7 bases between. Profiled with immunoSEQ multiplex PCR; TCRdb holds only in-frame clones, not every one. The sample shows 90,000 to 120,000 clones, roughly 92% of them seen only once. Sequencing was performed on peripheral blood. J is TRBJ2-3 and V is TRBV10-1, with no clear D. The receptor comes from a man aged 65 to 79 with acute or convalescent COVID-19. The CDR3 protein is CASSESPVSTDTQYF. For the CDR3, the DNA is TGCGCCAGCAGTGAGTCCCCAGTCAGCACAGATACGCAGTATTTT.